A single sample is the source of the 21 T cell receptor beta chains below, sequenced in a study of blood T cell repertoires in COVID-19. Assay used: immunoSEQ multiplex PCR; TCRdb lists only in-frame clones, some missing. The repertoire holds 140,000 or so clones, with around three quarters as singletons. Sequenced material: peripheral blood. Receptor source: a man between 50 and 59 years old with acute or convalescent COVID-19.

This clone came up many times. The gene calls are TRBV28 and TRBJ2-3, with D uncertain. V lost 5 bases to trimming and J lost 0 bases, with 6 bases between them. Germline CDR1 and CDR2: MDHEN and SYDVKM. This CDR3 is 13 amino acids long. The CDR3 reads CASSPSSTDTQYF. As DNA, the CDR3 is TGTGCCAGCAGTCCCTCGAGCACAGATACGCAGTATTTT.

This clone was seen only once. Other DNA sequences in this sample translate to the same CDR3. The DNA for the CDR3 is TGTGCCAGCAGTTCGGACAGGAGCAATGAGCAGTTCTTC. Protein: CASSSDRSNEQFF. This chain links TRBV12-3 or TRBV12-4 with TRBJ2-1; TRBD1 matches 7 bases. V dropped 4 bases and J dropped 6; count of bases not matched to a gene: 3. The CDR3 contains 13 residues.

This clone was counted only a few times. CDR3 coding DNA: TGTGCCTGGAGTGTAAATAGGGGACAGCCCCAGCATTTT. Residues: CAWSVNRGQPQHF. The chain is built from TRBV30 and TRBJ1-5; TRBD1 might be the D (5 bases). Trimming took off 0 bases at V and 7 bases at J, with 10 bases between the two ends. The CDR3 loop spans 13 amino acids. Germline CDR1 reads GTSNPN; CDR2 reads SVGIG (reference sequence).

This clone was detected only a few times. V and J are TRBV3-1 (or the pseudogene TRBV3-2) and TRBJ2-3; 12 bases are a match to TRBD2. This CDR3 is built from 22 residues. The junction had 17 bases not matched to a gene; V was cut back by 0 bases and J by 1 base. In germline, CDR1 is LGHDT, CDR2 YNNKEL (reference sequence). Here the CDR3 DNA reads TGTGCCAGCAGCCAAGATGTACTAGCGGGGGGACTTTTTACTCTACGCACAGATACGCAGTATTTT. The encoded protein is CASSQDVLAGGLFTLRTDTQYF.

V is TRBV7-8 and J is TRBJ2-2; 10 bases agree with TRBD1. With 6 bases clipped from V and 5 bases from J, the junction kept 6 bases outside the gene matches. Germline V CDR1 and CDR2: SGHVS, FQNEAQ. The CDR3 runs to 15 residues. The CDR3 loop reads CASSTGQGGTGELFF. The CDR3 coding sequence is TGTGCCAGCAGTACTGGACAGGGGGGAACCGGGGAGCTGTTTTTT. Filled out from reference TRBV7-8 and TRBJ2-2, the complete variable domain reads GAGVSQSPRYKVAKRGQDVALRCDPISGHVSLFWYQQALGQGPEFLTYFQNEAQLDKSGLPSDRFFAERPEGSVSTLKIQRTQQEDSAVYLCASSTGQGGTGELFFGEGSRLTVL.

Here the CDR3 reads CATNRDRERKLFF. As DNA, the CDR3 is TGTGCCACCAACCGGGACAGGGAGAGAAAACTGTTTTTT. The chain links TRBV5-8 to TRBJ1-4; 9 positions match TRBD1. The germline V gene encodes CDR1 SGHTS and CDR2 YDEGEE. J lost 10 bases, V lost 9 bases, and 10 bases had no gene match. The CDR3 has 13 residues. The entire variable domain, with the rest obtained from reference TRBV5-8 and TRBJ1-4, is as follows: EAGVTQSPTHLIKTRGQQATLRCSPISGHTSVYWYQQALGLGLQFLLWYDEGEERNRGNFPPRFSGRQFPNYSSELNVNALELEDSALYLCATNRDRERKLFFGSGTQLSVL.

The rearrangement links TRBV11-1 to TRBJ2-7; TRBD2 is a possible D gene (6 bases). There are 15 residues in the CDR3. Trimming cost V 5 bases and J 4 bases, with 18 bases left between them. Germline loops: CDR1 SGHAT, CDR2 FQDESV (reference sequence). CDR3 coding DNA: TGTGCCAGCAGCGCACGGGACCGCGGGGTATACGAGCAGTACTTC. As protein: CASSARDRGVYEQYF.

The chain has TRBV5-5 and TRBJ1-2, with TRBD1 identical over 9 bases. Germline assignment: CDR1 SGHKS and CDR2 YYEKEE (reference sequence). The V gene end was trimmed by 0 bases and the J gene end by 4 bases; junction bases not matched to a gene: 4. The CDR3 consists of 15 residues. The CDR3 sequence is CASSLVGTGSYGYTF. CDR3 in DNA: TGTGCCAGCAGCTTGGTCGGGACAGGGAGCTATGGCTACACCTTC. The full variable domain, its missing parts supplied by reference TRBV5-5 and TRBJ1-2, is DAGVTQSPTHLIKTRGQQVTLRCSPISGHKSVSWYQQVLGQGPQFIFQYYEKEERGRGNFPDRFSARQFPNYSSELNVNALLLGDSALYLCASSLVGTGSYGYTFGSGTRLTVV.

The V call is TRBV5-4, the J call TRBJ2-3, with 7 bases matching TRBD2. The junction had 3 bases not matched to a gene; V was cut back by 0 bases and J by 2 bases. Germline V gene data show CDR1 as SGHNT and CDR2 as YYREEE (reference sequence). The CDR3 extends over 15 amino acids. This CDR3 is CASSLGGGVTDTQYF. In DNA form, the CDR3 reads TGTGCCAGCAGCTTGGGGGGGGGTGTCACAGATACGCAGTATTTT.

The chain is built from TRBV21-1 and TRBJ1-1. TRBV21-1 is tagged as a pseudogene. This CDR3 spans 13 amino acids. CDR3 coding DNA: TGTGCCAGCAGCAGAGGGGGAGGGCGGCAAGCTTTCTTT. Translation: CASSRGGGRQAFF.

This chain joins TRBV21-1 and TRBJ1-1; whether TRBD1, the table's D call, matches the DNA was not checked. TRBV21-1 corresponds to a pseudogene. The CDR3 spans 20 residues. The DNA of the CDR3 is TGTGCCAGCAGCAAAGCGCTTTTGGGTAGCATTGACAGGGACGCCACTGAAGCTTTCTTT. This gives the protein CASSKALLGSIDRDATEAFF.

The sample holds one count of this clone. The V and J genes are TRBV12-3 or TRBV12-4 and TRBJ2-7; D might be TRBD2 (6 bases). Trimming stripped 4 bases from V and 5 bases from J, with 12 bases between. This CDR3 contains 13 residues. In DNA form, the CDR3 reads TGTGCCAGCAGTTCCGGGGGTTTGGACGAGCAGTACTTC. It codes for CASSSGGLDEQYF.

This chain links TRBV2 with TRBJ1-5; D not certain. Germline-derived CDR1 and CDR2 are SNHLY and FYNNEI. Trimming took 3 bases from V and 6 from J, leaving 12 bases between them. CDR3 length equals 14 residues. CDR3 in DNA: TGTGCCAGCAGTGAGACTACCACGGGTCAGCCCCAGCATTTT. Translating it yields CASSETTTGQPQHF.

The chain employs TRBV10-2 and TRBJ2-3; D gene uncertain. The CDR3 loop spans 14 amino acids. The V end was cut by 6 bases, the J end by 0 bases, with 10 bases between. Germline V gene sequence: CDR1 WSHSY, CDR2 SAAADI. Written as DNA, the CDR3 is TGCGCCAGCAGGAACTACTATAGCACAGATACGCAGTATTTT. Encoded protein: CASRNYYSTDTQYF.

Only a few counts were recorded for this clone. V and J are TRBV19 and TRBJ1-3; unclear D gene. The V gene's germline CDR1 is LNHDA and CDR2 SQIVND (reference sequence). CDR3 size: 13 residues. Trimming left V 11 bases short and J 1 base short, with 12 bases between. The CDR3 loop reads CAALSPSGNTIYF. The CDR3 DNA reads as TGTGCCGCCCTATCTCCTTCTGGAAACACCATATATTTT.

The chain joins TRBV30 to TRBJ1-2, with D perhaps matching TRBD1 (5 bases). CDR3 size: 15 residues. Germline CDR1 is GTSNPN and CDR2 is SVGIG (reference sequence). V was clipped by 0 bases and J by 4 bases, with 15 bases between them. CDR3 loop: CAWSVQHQGFYGYTF. In DNA, the CDR3 is TGTGCCTGGAGTGTACAACATCAGGGATTCTATGGCTACACCTTC.

This chain joins TRBV2 and TRBJ1-5; D ambiguous. V lost 6 bases, J lost 6 bases, and 12 bases lay in between. CDR3 length: 13 residues. Germline V gene data show CDR1 as SNHLY and CDR2 as FYNNEI. CDR3 sequence reads: CASRLDVGQPQHF. CDR3 bases: TGTGCCAGCAGACTAGATGTAGGTCAGCCCCAGCATTTT.

V gene TRBV18 combines with J gene TRBJ1-1; D is perhaps TRBD1 (5 bases). The germline V and J ends were trimmed by 3 bases and 5 bases, with 10 bases remaining between them. Germline V gives CDR1 KGHSH, CDR2 LQKENI. The CDR3 has 13 amino acids. The CDR3 reads CASSPQGGTEAFF. As DNA, the CDR3 is TGTGCCAGCTCACCGCAGGGTGGAACTGAAGCTTTCTTT.

The chain couples TRBV11-2 to TRBJ2-1; maybe TRBD2 (5 bases). The CDR3 covers 14 residues. Trimming removed 8 bases from V and 1 base from J, with 12 bases in between. Germline CDR1 is SGHAT and CDR2 is FQNNGV. The CDR3 nucleotides are TGTGCCAGCCTTCAAGCGGTGTCCTACAATGAGCAGTTCTTC. It specifies CASLQAVSYNEQFF.

The rearrangement joins TRBV9 to TRBJ1-2; D perhaps matches TRBD1 (5 bases). V shed 4 bases and J shed 3 bases, with 10 bases lying between them. This CDR3 has 13 residues. The germline V gene encodes CDR1 SGDLS and CDR2 YYNGEE. The CDR3 region is CASSPPGYYGYTF. Here the CDR3 DNA reads TGTGCCAGCAGCCCCCCAGGGTACTATGGCTACACCTTC.

CDR3 coding DNA: TGTGCCAGCAGGTCTGGGGGCCGCACTGAAGCTTTCTTT. Protein product: CASRSGGRTEAFF. This chain joins TRBV7-2 and TRBJ1-1; D is perhaps TRBD1 (6 bases). The germline CDR1 and CDR2 sequences are SGHTA and FQGNSA. The CDR3 is 13 amino acids. V lost 6 bases to trimming and J lost 4 bases, with 12 bases between them.